The 13 T cell receptor beta chains presented below share a single source sample, sequenced in a study of OX40 agonist ivuxolimab in advanced cancers. TCRdb keeps only in-frame clones here, not all; method: immunoSEQ multiplex PCR. The table records 10,000 to 15,000 clones, about 80% of them present only once. Sequencing used CD4+ or CD8+ T cells sorted from blood, obtained in a trial of the OX40 agonist ivuxolimab. All receptors come from an adult with an advanced solid tumor such as melanoma, head and neck, liver or kidney cancer.

The CDR3 protein is CASSFGLAGAYNEQFF. The CDR3 nucleotides are TGTGCCAGCAGCTTTGGCCTAGCGGGAGCCTACAATGAGCAGTTCTTC. The rearrangement joins TRBV7-3 to TRBJ2-1; TRBD2 matches 10 bases. Germline assignment: CDR1 SGHTA and CDR2 FQGTGA. The CDR3 sequence is 16 residues long. V lost 3 bases and J lost 2; bases outside the gene matches: 4. Full variable domain (remainder filled in from reference TRBV7-3 and TRBJ2-1): GAGVSQTPSNKVTEKGKYVELRCDPISGHTALYWYRQSLGQGPEFLIYFQGTGAADDSGLPNDRFFAVRPEGSVSTLKIQRTERGDSAVYLCASSFGLAGAYNEQFFGPGTRLTVL.

This chain connects TRBV15 to TRBJ2-5, with D perhaps being TRBD1 or TRBD2 (5 bases each). Per the germline V gene, CDR1 is LNHNV and CDR2 is YYDKDF (reference sequence). The CDR3 sequence is 16 residues long. Trimming removed 1 base at V and 0 bases at J, with 12 bases between. CDR3 DNA: TGTGCCACCAGCAGAGCCGGGACCTCGTACCAAGAGACCCAGTACTTC. This sequence encodes CATSRAGTSYQETQYF.

In this sample, this clone turned up once. The chain uses TRBV11-2 and TRBJ2-7; 10 nucleotides line up with TRBD1. There are 13 residues in the CDR3. CDR1 and CDR2 (germline): SGHAT, FQNNGV. J lost 3 bases, V lost 5 bases, and 1 base had no gene match. The CDR3 DNA follows: TGTGCCAGCAGCGGGACAGGGGTCTACGAGCAGTACTTC. It yields the protein CASSGTGVYEQYF.

The chain combines TRBV19 with TRBJ2-7, with D possibly TRBD1 on 5 matching bases. CDR1 LNHDA and CDR2 SQIVND come from the germline V gene (reference sequence). The CDR3 contains 13 residues. V lost 6 bases and J 3 bases, leaving 12 bases between the germline ends. CDR3 coding DNA: TGTGCCAGTAGCCCAGGACAAGACTACGAGCAGTACTTC. Its translation is CASSPGQDYEQYF.

This chain connects TRBV12-5 to TRBJ1-6; TRBD1 aligns across 10 bases. Unmatched junction bases numbered 8, after V lost 7 bases and J lost 2 bases. The CDR3 is made up of 17 amino acids. Looked up from germline, CDR1 is LGHNT and CDR2 is FRNRAP. The CDR3 nucleotides read TGTGCTAGTGCGACGGGACAGGGGCGCACCTATAATTCACCCCTCCACTTT. As protein: CASATGQGRTYNSPLHF.

The rearrangement joins TRBV27 to TRBJ1-4, with 7 bases lining up with TRBD1. Germline lookup yields CDR1 MNHEY and CDR2 SMNVEV (reference sequence). The length of the CDR3 is 13 residues. The CDR3 DNA reads TGTGTTGCGGGTGAGGGGGCTAGTGAAAAACTGTTTTTT. The encoded protein is CVAGEGASEKLFF.

CDR3 amino acids: CASRPGEASAKNIQYF. The CDR3 nucleotides read TGTGCCAGTAGACCAGGGGAGGCGTCGGCCAAAAACATTCAGTACTTC. The chain has TRBV19 and TRBJ2-4; D is possibly TRBD1 or TRBD2 (6 bases each). The germline CDR1 and CDR2 sequences are LNHDA and SQIVND (reference sequence). The CDR3 loop spans 16 amino acids. V lost 6 bases, J lost 1 base, and 16 bases lay in between.

This chain connects TRBV11-3 to TRBJ1-1; no firm D call. The germline CDR1 and CDR2 sequences are SGHNT and YENEEA. Trimming took 3 bases from V and 10 from J, leaving 18 bases between them. The CDR3 has 14 amino acids. CDR3 amino acids: CASSFTAESGVAFF. The CDR3 DNA follows: TGTGCCAGCAGCTTTACTGCGGAGTCTGGTGTAGCTTTCTTT.

The V call is TRBV27, the J call TRBJ2-1, with D possibly matching TRBD2 (6 bases). CDR3 size: 13 residues. V dropped 5 bases and J dropped 4 bases, with 9 bases sitting between them. Germline lookup yields CDR1 MNHEY and CDR2 SMNVEV (reference sequence). This CDR3 reads CASSLGLYNEQFF. CDR3 in DNA: TGTGCCAGCAGTCTGGGACTTTACAATGAGCAGTTCTTC.

The V call is TRBV4-1, the J call TRBJ1-1; D ambiguous. V was clipped by 0 bases and J by 4 bases, with 6 bases between them. The CDR3 length is 13 residues. CDR1 and CDR2 (germline): MGHRA, YSYEKL. For the CDR3, the DNA is TGCGCCAGCAGCCAAGAGGACCGCACTGAAGCTTTCTTT. Its translation: CASSQEDRTEAFF.

CDR3 nucleotides: TGTGCCACCACTTACAGGGGGCAAAGTTTTGGGACTGAAGCTTTCTTT. Its protein product is CATTYRGQSFGTEAFF. This chain connects TRBV19 to TRBJ1-1, with 9 bases identical to TRBD1. The CDR3 spans 16 residues. Per germline, CDR1 LNHDA and CDR2 SQIVND (reference sequence). The junction had 17 bases not matched to a gene; V was cut back by 10 bases and J by 5 bases.

The CDR3 coding sequence is TGTGCCTGGAGTGAAGGGACTAGCGGCGACACAGATACGCAGTATTTT. As protein: CAWSEGTSGDTDTQYF. The chain uses TRBV30 and TRBJ2-3, with 11 nucleotides matching TRBD2. Per the germline V gene, CDR1 is GTSNPN and CDR2 is SVGIG (reference sequence). This CDR3 has 16 residues. Trimming took 1 base from V and 2 from J; bases not matched to a gene: 5.

To note about this clone: The identical CDR3 is also encoded by other nucleotide sequences in the sample. The chain recombines TRBV29-1 with TRBJ1-2, with D unresolved. The V gene's germline CDR1 is SQVTM and CDR2 ANQGSEA. V was clipped by 0 bases and J by 4 bases, with 3 bases between them. CDR3 length: 11 residues. CDR3 bases: TGCAGCGTTGAAGACGGCTATGGCTACACCTTC. Amino acids: CSVEDGYGYTF.